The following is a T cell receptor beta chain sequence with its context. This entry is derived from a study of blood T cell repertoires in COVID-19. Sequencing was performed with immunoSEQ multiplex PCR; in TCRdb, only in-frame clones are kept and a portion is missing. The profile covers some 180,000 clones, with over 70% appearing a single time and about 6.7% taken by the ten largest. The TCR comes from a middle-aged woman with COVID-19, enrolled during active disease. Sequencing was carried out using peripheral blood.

CDR3 region: CASSQSRNTIYF. In DNA, the CDR3 is TGTGCCAGCAGCCAATCGCGGAACACCATATATTTT. V usage is TRBV14 and J usage is TRBJ1-3, with D uncertain. The germline V gene has CDR1 SGHDN and CDR2 FVKESK. The ends were cut back, 2 bases at V and 7 bases at J, with 6 bases in the middle. The length of the CDR3 is 12 residues.